This T cell receptor (beta chain) was observed in a study of Tregs in tolerant kidney transplant recipients. Study-wide results and caveats: Donor-specific Treg expansion exceeded global Treg expansion in tolerant patients, suggesting antigen drive. For some patients, primers changed over time, blocking nucleotide-level comparison. Few patients were studied, so findings need validation in larger groups.

Details on this clone: Its antigen is not known.

The repertoire was sequenced with immunoSEQ multiplex PCR; TCRdb's copy has only in-frame clones and lacks some. The table lists some 55,000 clones, 80% to 90% of them singletons. CDR1 is MNHEY and CDR2 is SVGAGI in the germline V gene. The CDR3 length is 12 residues. With 5 bases clipped from V and 8 bases from J, the junction kept 3 bases outside the gene matches. This specimen was Tregs from blood, taken before the transplant. The V gene is TRBV6-5, the J gene TRBJ1-1; 9 bases agree with TRBD1. The sequence came from a human donor who received a combined kidney and bone marrow transplant. The CDR3 is CASSRQGDEAFF. CDR3 nucleotide sequence: TGTGCCAGCAGTCGACAGGGGGACGAAGCTTTCTTT.